The clone carrying this TCR beta chain was found a few times. What it binds is not known. The data derive from a study of blood T cells in healthy people across ages. Study-level findings and limits: Naive and antigen-experienced cells could not be conclusively compared, given unsorted PBMCs. In long-lived donors, naive CD4+ cell counts and diversity exceeded those of aged donors.

Together with a sample-barcoded 5' primer, a J-beta primer mix was included in a second PCR lasting about 7 to 12 cycles. Tags on each cDNA molecule came from a template-switch adaptor with 12 random nucleotides. Samples each returned at least 2.5 million CDR3-containing paired-end reads. MiXCR, applied by TCRdb to the 5' RACE reads, yields one record per CDR3 protein. The sample has some 1.7 million distinct CDR3 sequences; 25% to 30% are singletons. The sequence was collected from a woman aged 25 to 39 in good health. Input material: blood.

The CDR3 protein is CASSQAPLTSRNEQFF. The CDR3 DNA follows: TGCGCCAGCAGCCAAGCACCTTTAACTAGCCGCAATGAGCAGTTCTTC. The rearrangement joins TRBV4-1 to TRBJ2-1; D might be TRBD2 (6 bases). Between the trimmed V and J ends, which lost 1 base and 6 bases, there was a span of 16 bases. Germline V gene sequence: CDR1 MGHRA, CDR2 YSYEKL. This CDR3 has 16 amino acids.